The 15 T cell receptor beta chains reported below all come from one sample, sequenced in a study of shared clonotypes between healthy human individuals. CD45RO-negative, CCR7-selected cells formed the naive CD8 fraction, which excluded terminally differentiated effector memory CD45RA+ cells. Generated by immunoSEQ multiplex PCR, the TCRdb table keeps only in-frame clones and is missing some. The sample has nearly 600,000 clones, about 95% seen once. Sequenced input: naive CD8+ T cells sorted from blood. The receptor set was obtained from a woman aged 25 to 39 in good health.

V is TRBV30 and J is TRBJ2-1, with 10 nucleotides matching TRBD1. The CDR3 extends over 13 amino acids. The V and J ends lost 2 bases and 9 bases, in that order; junction bases with no gene match: 4. CDR1 and CDR2 (germline): GTSNPN, SVGIG (reference sequence). As DNA, the CDR3 is TGTGCCTGGAGTTCCGGGACAGGGGCTGAGCAGTTCTTC. Protein: CAWSSGTGAEQFF.

The gene calls are TRBV28 and TRBJ2-7; D perhaps matches TRBD2 (5 bases). Germline V gene lookup returns CDR1 MDHEN and CDR2 SYDVKM. CDR3 length: 15 residues. Trimming pared 4 bases from V and 0 bases from J, leaving 13 bases between. CDR3 loop: CASSSPGISSYEQYF. The CDR3 DNA reads as TGTGCCAGCAGTTCCCCCGGGATCAGCTCCTACGAGCAGTACTTC.

The CDR3 coding sequence is TGTGCCAGCAGTGGGGCATCCTACGAGCAGTACTTC. Encoded protein: CASSGASYEQYF. J is TRBJ2-7 and V is TRBV28, with D possibly matching TRBD1 (5 bases). This CDR3 contains 12 residues. V lost 5 bases and J 1 base, leaving 6 bases between the germline ends. CDR1 MDHEN and CDR2 SYDVKM come from the germline V gene.

This clone was seen just once. The gene calls are TRBV2 and TRBJ2-1; TRBD1 matches 11 bases. J was trimmed by 2 bases and V by 6 bases; bases with no gene match: 6. The CDR3 loop spans 16 amino acids. Germline CDR1 reads SNHLY; CDR2 reads FYNNEI. CDR3 amino acids: CASRDRGRVTYNEQFF. The CDR3 region has the DNA TGTGCCAGCAGGGACAGGGGGCGCGTTACCTACAATGAGCAGTTCTTC.

The V gene is TRBV11-3, the J gene TRBJ1-5; D unclear. The V gene lost 0 bases and the J gene lost 2 bases, with 8 bases spanning the gap. Germline V gene lookup returns CDR1 SGHNT and CDR2 YENEEA. The CDR3 is 15 residues long. CDR3 nucleotides: TGTGCCAGCAGCTTAGAGGTTTCCGGCAATCAGCCCCAGCATTTT. Protein product: CASSLEVSGNQPQHF.

This clone was counted once. The V and J genes are TRBV2 and TRBJ2-1; tentative D call: TRBD2 (6 bases). Germline-derived CDR1 and CDR2 are SNHLY and FYNNEI. The CDR3 runs to 13 residues. The V gene lost 3 bases and the J gene lost 8 bases, with 11 bases spanning the gap. DNA for the CDR3: TGTGCCAGCAGTGAGCGGGGAGCCTATGAGCAGTTCTTC. Translated, it gives CASSERGAYEQFF.

The chain carries TRBV6-5 and TRBJ1-3; the D gene is possibly TRBD1 (6 bases). In germline, CDR1 is MNHEY, CDR2 SVGAGI. With 0 bases removed from V and 4 bases from J, the gap between germline ends came to 13 bases. The CDR3 has 16 amino acids. In DNA form, the CDR3 reads TGTGCCAGCAGTTACTCCTCAGGGGTGGCGGGAAACACCATATATTTT. It codes for CASSYSSGVAGNTIYF.

The chain recombines TRBV29-1 with TRBJ2-5; D may be TRBD1 (6 bases). The DNA end lines up better with TRBJ2-7; the J call may be wrong. In germline, CDR1 is SQVTM, CDR2 ANQGSEA. CDR3 length: 14 amino acids. CDR3: CSVLPGQSSYEQYF. The CDR3 nucleotides read TGCAGCGTTCTTCCGGGACAATCCTCCTACGAGCAGTACTTC.

The chain couples TRBV6-5 to TRBJ1-2, with unresolved D. CDR1 MNHEY and CDR2 SVGAGI come from the germline V gene. The CDR3 extends over 15 amino acids. Trimming pared 6 bases from V and 0 bases from J, leaving 14 bases between. In nucleotides, the CDR3 is TGTGCCAGCAGCCCCGGTGTGGTCTCTAACTATGGCTACACCTTC. Translation gives CASSPGVVSNYGYTF.

The rearrangement links TRBV27 to TRBJ2-7; TRBD2 matches 12 bases. CDR1 and CDR2 (germline): MNHEY, SMNVEV (reference sequence). After removal of 2 bases from V and 5 bases from J, the junction contained 10 bases not matched to a gene. This CDR3 contains 17 residues. This CDR3 reads CASSLGFGLAGRDEQYF. The CDR3 coding sequence is TGTGCCAGCAGTTTAGGCTTTGGACTAGCGGGAAGGGACGAGCAGTACTTC.

The J gene is TRBJ2-3, the V gene TRBV27; 9 bases agree with TRBD1. This CDR3 has 13 residues. Trimming at V came to 5 bases and at J to 10 bases, leaving 7 bases not matched to a gene. Germline V gene sequence: CDR1 MNHEY, CDR2 SMNVEV (reference sequence). Here the CDR3 DNA reads TGTGCCAGCAGTGTAGGGACAGGGTCTCCGCAGTATTTT. Protein product: CASSVGTGSPQYF.

This rearrangement joins TRBV7-9 to TRBJ2-7; tentatively, D is TRBD1 (5 bases). Trimming removed 5 bases at V and 6 bases at J, with 11 bases between. Germline CDR1 is SEHNR and CDR2 is FQNEAQ (reference sequence). There are 12 residues in the CDR3. The CDR3 DNA reads TGTGCCAGCAGCCTCCATGGGGCCGAGCAGTACTTC. Translated: CASSLHGAEQYF. Using reference TRBV7-9 and TRBJ2-7 for the parts outside the CDR3, the full variable domain is DTGVSQNPRHKITKRGQNVTFRCDPISEHNRLYWYRQTLGQGPEFLTYFQNEAQLEKSRLLSDRFSAERPKGSFSTLEIQRTEQGDSAMYLCASSLHGAEQYFGPGTRLTVT.

J is TRBJ2-2 and V is TRBV15; tentatively, D is TRBD2 (6 bases). Germline values: CDR1 LNHNV, CDR2 YYDKDF (reference sequence). Trimming removed 3 bases at V and 0 bases at J, with 11 bases between. The CDR3 runs 16 residues. The CDR3 loop reads CATSRGLTTNTGELFF. In nucleotides, the CDR3 is TGTGCCACCAGCAGGGGACTGACCACGAACACCGGGGAGCTGTTTTTT.

V is TRBV4-2 and J is TRBJ2-7, with 8 bases fitting TRBD2. The germline CDR1 and CDR2 sequences are LGHNA and YNFKEQ. The CDR3 runs to 17 residues. The J segment lost 0 bases and the V segment lost 0 bases, leaving 7 bases of the junction unmatched. CDR3 protein: CASSQEAGGMSSYEQYF. In nucleotides, the CDR3 is TGTGCCAGCAGCCAAGAGGCGGGAGGTATGAGCTCCTACGAGCAGTACTTC.

The chain joins TRBV27 to TRBJ2-4; D gene uncertain. Deletions cut 6 bases from V and 0 bases from J, with 9 bases between. Germline CDR1 MNHEY, CDR2 SMNVEV (reference sequence). The CDR3 length is 14 residues. The CDR3 nucleotides are TGTGCCAGCAGATCCGGAATAGCCAAAAACATTCAGTACTTC. Its protein product is CASRSGIAKNIQYF.